This entry lists 18 T cell receptor beta chains sequenced from one sample in a study of blood T cell repertoires in COVID-19. Using immunoSEQ multiplex PCR, the repertoire was profiled, and TCRdb retains in-frame clones only, with some absent. The repertoire holds about 110,000 clones, approximately 84% seen once, with around 2% in the top ten. Sequencing used peripheral blood. The receptors here all came from a human donor in a cohort sampled during active COVID-19.

The chain employs TRBV2 and TRBJ2-4, with 8 bases that match TRBD2. The junction had 16 bases not matched to a gene; V was cut back by 3 bases and J by 6 bases. The length of the CDR3 is 18 residues. The germline gives CDR1 SNHLY, CDR2 FYNNEI. This CDR3 reads CASSERGAAGVGGNIQYF. As DNA, the CDR3 is TGTGCCAGCAGTGAGAGAGGAGCAGCGGGAGTCGGTGGAAACATTCAGTACTTC.

The table lists this clone with many counts. CDR3 coding DNA: TGTGCCACCAGCAGAGGTAGCGGGAGCTCCTACGAGCAGTACTTC. It codes for CATSRGSGSSYEQYF. The chain has TRBV15 and TRBJ2-7; TRBD2 matches 9 bases. V lost 1 base and J lost 0; bases outside the gene matches: 1. Germline CDR1 is LNHNV and CDR2 is YYDKDF (reference sequence). The CDR3 has 15 residues.

This rearrangement joins TRBV4-2 to TRBJ2-1, with TRBD2 matching 10 bases. The junction had 8 bases not matched to a gene; V was cut back by 2 bases and J by 7 bases. The CDR3 runs 16 residues. Germline CDR1 reads LGHNA; CDR2 reads YNFKEQ. The CDR3 is CASSQLLAGALNEQFF. The CDR3 DNA sequence: TGTGCCAGCAGCCAACTTCTAGCGGGAGCTCTTAATGAGCAGTTCTTC.

The chain joins TRBV7-2 to TRBJ2-5; TRBD1 matches 9 bases. V lost 3 bases and J lost 5; bases outside the gene matches: 7. Germline CDR1 SGHTA, CDR2 FQGNSA. The CDR3 covers 15 residues. The CDR3: CASSFDRGSGETQYF. Here the CDR3 DNA reads TGTGCCAGCAGCTTTGACAGGGGGTCTGGGGAGACCCAGTACTTC. Based on the CDR3 plus reference TRBV7-2 and TRBJ2-5, the full variable domain is GAGVSQSPSNKVTEKGKDVELRCDPISGHTALYWYRQSLGQGLEFLIYFQGNSAPDKSGLPSDRFSAERTGGSVSTLTIQRTQQEDSAVYLCASSFDRGSGETQYFGPGTRLLVL.

This clone has a handful of counts. The rearrangement links TRBV3-1 (or the pseudogene TRBV3-2) to TRBJ2-3; 10 bases are a match to TRBD1. Looked up from germline, CDR1 is LGHDT and CDR2 is YNNKEL (reference sequence). This CDR3 has 15 amino acids. V shed 3 bases, J shed 4 bases, and the junction held 4 bases outside the gene matches. The CDR3 reads CASSHWDRGPDTQYF. CDR3 DNA sequence: TGTGCCAGCAGCCATTGGGACAGGGGCCCAGATACGCAGTATTTT.

At least ten counts were recorded for this clone. This chain uses TRBV12-3 or TRBV12-4 with TRBJ2-1, with TRBD2 identical over 7 bases. The CDR3 spans 11 residues. The junction had 3 bases not matched to a gene; V was cut back by 6 bases and J by 10 bases. For the CDR3, the DNA is TGTGCCAGCAGCCTCGGGAGGGAGCAGTTCTTC. This gives the protein CASSLGREQFF.

This chain links TRBV10-3 with TRBJ2-5; 11 bases match TRBD1. After removal of 2 bases from V and 5 bases from J, the junction contained 4 bases not matched to a gene. This CDR3 has 15 amino acids. Germline assignment: CDR1 ENHRY and CDR2 SYGVKD. CDR3: CAISEAGQGGETQYF. The CDR3 DNA reads as TGTGCCATCAGTGAGGCGGGACAGGGGGGGGAGACCCAGTACTTC.

This chain connects TRBV28 to TRBJ2-7; TRBD2 matches 9 bases. This CDR3 has 15 amino acids. The V segment lost 4 bases and the J segment 4 bases; nucleotides outside the gene matches: 8. Germline V gene data show CDR1 as MDHEN and CDR2 as SYDVKM. Here the CDR3 reads CASSWPRGGKYEQYF. In nucleotides, the CDR3 is TGTGCCAGCAGTTGGCCGCGGGGGGGTAAATACGAGCAGTACTTC.

The sample holds a few counts of this clone. This CDR3 is CASRRNSNQPQHF. The CDR3 DNA reads as TGTGCCAGCAGGAGAAATAGCAATCAGCCCCAGCATTTT. The chain joins TRBV7-2 to TRBJ1-5, with D hard to call. CDR1 and CDR2 from the germline V gene are SGHTA and FQGNSA. The CDR3 consists of 13 residues. The ends were cut back, 6 bases at V and 0 bases at J, with 6 bases in the middle.

V gene TRBV27 combines with J gene TRBJ1-4; D gene ambiguous. Trimming took off 2 bases at V and 4 bases at J, with 8 bases between the two ends. The CDR3 extends over 14 amino acids. Germline CDR1 reads MNHEY; CDR2 reads SMNVEV (reference sequence). CDR3 loop: CASSLAQNNEKLFF. The CDR3 DNA sequence: TGTGCCAGCAGTTTAGCACAGAATAATGAAAAACTGTTTTTT.

The chain uses TRBV24-1 and TRBJ2-1; 11 bases line up with TRBD2. This CDR3 comprises 17 residues. CDR1 KGHDR and CDR2 SFDVKD come from the germline V gene. J lost 8 bases, V lost 9 bases, and 17 bases had no gene match. CDR3 DNA sequence: TGTGCCACCGCACTAGCGGGGGATACCCCCCAGGGCGATGAGCAGTTCTTC. As protein: CATALAGDTPQGDEQFF.

The gene calls are TRBV5-1 and TRBJ2-1; D may be TRBD1 (6 bases). The CDR3 length is 13 residues. Trimming removed 3 bases from V and 4 bases from J, with 8 bases in between. Germline V gene lookup returns CDR1 SGHRS and CDR2 YFSETQ. The CDR3 protein is CASSSGAYNEQFF. Here the CDR3 DNA reads TGCGCCAGCAGCTCAGGGGCTTACAATGAGCAGTTCTTC.

The CDR3 coding sequence is TGTGCCAGCAGCTTAGGTAGGAGCAGGGCGGACTATGGCTACACCTTC. Translation: CASSLGRSRADYGYTF. The chain carries TRBV11-2 and TRBJ1-2; tentative D call: TRBD1 (5 bases). V was cut by 1 base and J by 3 bases, with 15 bases left in between. Germline loops: CDR1 SGHAT, CDR2 FQNNGV. The CDR3 loop spans 16 amino acids.

In DNA form, the CDR3 reads TGTGCCAGTAGTACCCCCGGGCGGGGTATTCTGTACTTC. Protein: CASSTPGRGILYF. The genes are TRBV19 and TRBJ2-7, with a tentative D call TRBD2 (6 bases). Trimming stripped 4 bases from V and 12 bases from J, with 19 bases between. Germline lookup yields CDR1 LNHDA and CDR2 SQIVND (reference sequence). This CDR3 has 13 amino acids.

The J gene is TRBJ2-7, the V gene TRBV5-1; D perhaps matches TRBD2 (6 bases). CDR3 size: 13 residues. Trimming shortened V by 0 bases and J by 6 bases, and 10 bases separated the two germline ends. Germline loops: CDR1 SGHRS, CDR2 YFSETQ. CDR3 coding DNA: TGCGCCAGCAGCTTGGGGGTGCGGGGCGAGCAGTACTTC. It specifies CASSLGVRGEQYF.

The chain has TRBV7-9 and TRBJ1-2, with a possible D match to TRBD1 (5 bases). CDR1 and CDR2 (germline): SEHNR, FQNEAQ (reference sequence). The V gene lost 1 base and the J gene lost 4 bases, with 10 bases spanning the gap. The CDR3 loop spans 14 amino acids. The CDR3 sequence is CASSLEGAIYGYTF. The CDR3 DNA follows: TGTGCCAGCAGCTTAGAAGGGGCAATCTATGGCTACACCTTC. Drawing the rest from reference TRBV7-9 and TRBJ1-2, the complete variable domain is DTGVSQNPRHKITKRGQNVTFRCDPISEHNRLYWYRQTLGQGPEFLTYFQNEAQLEKSRLLSDRFSAERPKGSFSTLEIQRTEQGDSAMYLCASSLEGAIYGYTFGSGTRLTVV.

The CDR3 is CASSPLARRGGEQFF. The CDR3 coding sequence is TGTGCCAGCAGTCCGCTAGCGAGAAGAGGCGGTGAGCAGTTCTTC. V gene TRBV27 combines with J gene TRBJ2-1; tentatively, D is TRBD2 (6 bases). The ends were cut back, 5 bases at V and 9 bases at J, with 20 bases in the middle. Per the germline V gene, CDR1 is MNHEY and CDR2 is SMNVEV (reference sequence). This CDR3 contains 15 residues.

The table lists this clone with a few counts. This chain connects TRBV3-1 (or the pseudogene TRBV3-2) to TRBJ2-5; either TRBD1 or TRBD2 may supply D (7 bases each). Deletions cut 7 bases from V and 4 bases from J, with 16 bases between. The V gene's germline CDR1 is LGHDT and CDR2 YNNKEL (reference sequence). The CDR3 has 14 residues. This chain's CDR3 is CASIQGGGRETQYF. As DNA, the CDR3 is TGTGCCAGCATCCAGGGGGGGGGACGAGAGACCCAGTACTTC.